One sample yielded the 2 T cell receptor beta chains listed below, sequenced in a study of blood T cell repertoires in COVID-19. TCRdb's table, derived via immunoSEQ multiplex PCR, lists solely in-frame clones and lacks some. The data show 250,000 to 350,000 clones, approximately 83% seen once. Sequencing was carried out using peripheral blood. These receptor sequences come from a woman aged 25 to 39 who had recovered from COVID-19.

The chain is built from TRBV23-1 and TRBJ2-7; possible D gene TRBD2, 5 bases. TRBV23-1 is an ORF; its function is uncertain. The CDR3 sequence is 12 residues long. V lost 10 bases and J 6 bases, leaving 16 bases between the germline ends. The CDR3 sequence: CATRPGMGEQYF. The CDR3 region has the DNA TGCGCCACCCGGCCGGGGATGGGCGAGCAGTACTTC.

The table lists this clone with a count of one. The V gene is TRBV6-6, the J gene TRBJ2-7; D not resolved. V shed 4 bases and J shed 2 bases, with 12 bases lying between them. Germline V CDR1 and CDR2: MNHNY, SVGAGI (reference sequence). This CDR3 has 14 amino acids. The CDR3 loop is CASSSRLLTYEQYF. The CDR3 DNA reads as TGTGCCAGCAGTTCCCGGTTACTAACCTACGAGCAGTACTTC.